This T cell receptor beta chain was captured in a study of T cell repertoires in cytomegalovirus infection. TCRdb redid the calling of the reads with MiXCR, one entry per CDR3 protein. The sample includes hundreds of thousands of distinct CDR3 sequences, around a sixth of them seen just once. Per the germline V gene, CDR1 is MNHEY and CDR2 is SMNVEV (reference sequence). The CDR3 covers 16 residues. After removal of 6 bases from V and 3 bases from J, the junction contained 10 bases not matched to a gene. The clonotype was recovered from a human donor in good health (CMV status not recorded). Some clones in this sample may be carry-over from other donors' samples. The material sequenced was PBMCs. J is TRBJ2-7 and V is TRBV27, with TRBD1 identical over 11 bases. This CDR3 reads CASRVGTGGVVYEQYF. CDR3 bases: TGTGCCAGCAGGGTCGGGACAGGGGGTGTAGTCTACGAGCAGTACTTC.